This T cell receptor (beta chain) was found in a study of beta chain features in type 1 diabetes. Study-level results: People with Type 1 diabetes carried modestly yet significantly shorter TCRB CDR3s in all four CD4+ subsets.

Trimming removed 5 bases at V and 0 bases at J, with 16 bases between. The CDR3 runs 16 residues. In germline, CDR1 is SQVTM, CDR2 ANQGSEA. Sequenced material consisted of expressed TCRB transcripts (all of the isolated RNA was reverse transcribed). Libraries were prepared by immunoSEQ multiplex PCR; TCRdb keeps only in-frame clonotypes and omits some of them. Here the sample spans roughly 120,000 clones, almost 40% being singletons. Remarks on this clone: Its matching antigen is unknown.

Material for sequencing was stem cell memory CD4+ T cells from blood. This receptor was obtained from a woman in her late teens or twenties in good health. The chain has TRBV29-1 and TRBJ2-2; the D gene is possibly TRBD1 (5 bases). The CDR3 sequence is CSVFIRGVTNTGELFF. In DNA, the CDR3 is TGCAGCGTTTTTATAAGGGGTGTCACGAACACCGGGGAGCTGTTTTTT.